This entry is about one TCR beta chain. Antigen unknown. The data originate from a study of graft-versus-host responses after intestinal transplantation. On the study more broadly: All recipients were transplanted with multivisceral, liver-intestinal, or isolated intestinal grafts.

Sequenced by immunoSEQ multiplex PCR; TCRdb stores in-frame clones only, minus some. The repertoire holds 73,000 or so clones, nearly 90% seen once, with about 4% in the top ten. Germline V gene sequence: CDR1 SGHNT, CDR2 YYREEE (reference sequence). The CDR3 has 14 residues. Trimming removed 3 bases from V and 3 bases from J; junction bases left unmatched: 5. This clonotype originated in a human donor who was the organ donor for an intestinal transplant. Source: unstimulated CD8+ T cells sorted from spleen or lymph node cells, taken before transplant. The gene calls are TRBV5-4 and TRBJ1-1; 7 nucleotides line up with TRBD1. CDR3 sequence: CASSSYRGYTEAFF. Here the CDR3 DNA reads TGTGCCAGCAGCTCCTACAGGGGCTACACTGAAGCTTTCTTT.